The 18 T cell receptor beta chains presented below share a single source sample, sequenced in a study of blood T cell repertoires in COVID-19. Using immunoSEQ multiplex PCR, the repertoire was profiled, and TCRdb retains in-frame clones only, with some absent. In the table there are 130,000 or so clones, around 80% of which are singletons. Sequences were obtained from PBMCs or T cells enriched from blood (not recorded which). Receptors were obtained from a man aged 35-49 years with acute COVID-19.

This chain links TRBV28 with TRBJ2-7; D gene unclear. This CDR3 spans 12 amino acids. Germline assignment: CDR1 MDHEN and CDR2 SYDVKM. The ends were cut back, 4 bases at V and 2 bases at J, with 6 bases in the middle. The CDR3: CASSWQTYEQYF. The CDR3 coding sequence is TGTGCCAGCAGTTGGCAGACCTACGAGCAGTACTTC.

The CDR3 DNA is TGCACCAGCAGCCAAGATTCGGGCGGACTCACTAAAAAGGAGACCCAGTACTTC. Its translation is CTSSQDSGGLTKKETQYF. The chain employs TRBV1 and TRBJ2-5; the D segment call TRBD2 is taken from the table without a DNA check. TRBV1 is a pseudogene locus. The CDR3 totals 18 residues.

CDR3 coding DNA: TGCGCCAGCAGTTTAGACGACGGCGGCACTGAAGCTTTCTTT. It translates to CASSLDDGGTEAFF. The J gene is TRBJ1-1, the V gene TRBV5-1; D gene ambiguous. Trimming shortened V by 5 bases and J by 4 bases, and 15 bases separated the two germline ends. The CDR3 sequence is 14 residues long. Germline values: CDR1 SGHRS, CDR2 YFSETQ. The full variable domain, with the rest looked up from reference TRBV5-1 and TRBJ1-1, is KAGVTQTPRYLIKTRGQQVTLSCSPISGHRSVSWYQQTPGQGLQFLFEYFSETQRNKGNFPGRFSGRQFSNSRSEMNVSTLELGDSALYLCASSLDDGGTEAFFGQGTRLTVV.

The chain uses TRBV5-1 and TRBJ2-1; 8 nucleotides match TRBD1. The length of the CDR3 is 15 residues. The V segment lost 5 bases and the J segment 5 bases; nucleotides outside the gene matches: 9. Germline V CDR1 and CDR2: SGHRS, YFSETQ. The CDR3 spells CASSPPQGANNEQFF. In DNA form, the CDR3 reads TGCGCCAGCAGTCCCCCCCAGGGGGCCAACAATGAGCAGTTCTTC.

V and J are TRBV15 and TRBJ2-3; 7 nucleotides agree with TRBD2. The CDR3 runs 15 residues. The V and J ends lost 5 bases and 6 bases, in that order; junction bases with no gene match: 11. Germline CDR1 and CDR2: LNHNV and YYDKDF (reference sequence). CDR3 nucleotide sequence: TGTGCCACCAGCTTACTGTGGCGGGGAGGGGATACGCAGTATTTT. This encodes CATSLLWRGGDTQYF.

V is TRBV3-1 (or the pseudogene TRBV3-2) and J is TRBJ2-1, with 11 bases matching TRBD2. CDR1 is LGHDT, CDR2 YNNKEL, per germline (reference sequence). CDR3 length: 14 amino acids. Trimming took 4 bases from V and 6 from J; bases not matched to a gene: 2. CDR3 sequence: CASSPGLAGNEQFF. The CDR3 DNA sequence: TGTGCCAGCAGCCCCGGACTAGCGGGCAATGAGCAGTTCTTC.

The chain couples TRBV3-1 (or the pseudogene TRBV3-2) to TRBJ1-2; 8 nucleotides align to TRBD1. The V gene's germline CDR1 is LGHDT and CDR2 YNNKEL (reference sequence). The CDR3 contains 16 residues. V was pared by 2 bases and J by 5 bases, with 10 bases of the junction left unmatched. DNA of the CDR3: TGTGCCAGCAGCCAAAACTCGGCAGGGGGCGGATATGGCTACACCTTC. Translating gives CASSQNSAGGGYGYTF.

This clone appeared a single time. The chain has TRBV18 and TRBJ2-2; no firm D call. CDR1 is KGHSH, CDR2 LQKENI, per germline. The V end was cut by 4 bases, the J end by 3 bases, with 15 bases between. The CDR3 extends over 16 amino acids. The DNA for the CDR3 is TGTGCCAGCTCACAAATTTACAGTACAGACACCGGGGAGCTGTTTTTT. It encodes CASSQIYSTDTGELFF.

J is TRBJ1-1 and V is TRBV2; the D is unclear. The CDR3 extends over 14 amino acids. Per the germline V gene, CDR1 is SNHLY and CDR2 is FYNNEI. V shed 4 bases and J shed 5 bases, with 14 bases lying between them. Here the CDR3 DNA reads TGTGCCAGCAGTGCTTTGCAGGCGGGGACTGAAGCTTTCTTT. It codes for CASSALQAGTEAFF.

This chain joins TRBV14 and TRBJ1-1; D remains ambiguous. Germline V gives CDR1 SGHDN, CDR2 FVKESK. The CDR3 is 11 amino acids. Between the trimmed V and J ends, which lost 4 bases and 8 bases, there was a span of 8 bases. In DNA form, the CDR3 reads TGTGCCAGCAGCCTAATGAGAGAAGCTTTCTTT. Amino acid sequence: CASSLMREAFF.

The V call is TRBV28, the J call TRBJ1-2, with unresolved D. The CDR3 totals 13 residues. CDR1 is MDHEN, CDR2 SYDVKM, per germline. Trimming left V 6 bases short and J 5 bases short, with 13 bases between. CDR3 nucleotide sequence: TGTGCCAGCAGCACCGGGTTTCGATATGGCTACACCTTC. Its translation: CASSTGFRYGYTF.

The rearrangement uses TRBV18 and TRBJ2-3, with 9 bases matching TRBD2. V gave up 3 bases and J gave up 6 bases; unmatched junction bases: 7. From germline, CDR1 is KGHSH and CDR2 LQKENI. This CDR3 has 15 residues. The CDR3 DNA follows: TGTGCCAGCTCACCCTTTAGCGGGAGTAGTGATACGCAGTATTTT. Translating it yields CASSPFSGSSDTQYF.

This clone was recorded a few times. This sample also contains other DNA sequences that code for the same CDR3. The chain recombines TRBV7-2 with TRBJ2-1; tentative D call: TRBD2 (6 bases). The germline gives CDR1 SGHTA, CDR2 FQGNSA. With 1 base removed from V and 8 bases from J, the gap between germline ends came to 9 bases. This CDR3 comprises 13 residues. CDR3 loop: CASSLGGGDEQFF. In DNA form, the CDR3 reads TGTGCCAGCAGCTTAGGGGGCGGGGATGAGCAGTTCTTC. Full variable domain (rest looked up from reference TRBV7-2 and TRBJ2-1): GAGVSQSPSNKVTEKGKDVELRCDPISGHTALYWYRQSLGQGLEFLIYFQGNSAPDKSGLPSDRFSAERTGGSVSTLTIQRTQQEDSAVYLCASSLGGGDEQFFGPGTRLTVL.

The chain employs TRBV27 and TRBJ1-1; weak D call: TRBD1 (6 bases). V shed 4 bases and J shed 1 base, with 10 bases lying between them. The CDR3 is made up of 14 amino acids. CDR1 and CDR2 (germline): MNHEY, SMNVEV (reference sequence). The CDR3 reads CASSSRTANTEAFF. The CDR3 DNA reads TGTGCCAGCAGTTCGAGGACAGCGAACACTGAAGCTTTCTTT.

The V call is TRBV7-9, the J call TRBJ1-1, with D unresolved. Germline V gives CDR1 SEHNR, CDR2 FQNEAQ (reference sequence). V gave up 5 bases and J gave up 10 bases, with 14 bases separating them. There are 12 residues in the CDR3. In DNA, the CDR3 is TGTGCCAGCAGCCCCGGCGGTGAGGTAGCTTTCTTT. It translates to CASSPGGEVAFF.

J is TRBJ2-7 and V is TRBV6-5; D remains unclear. The germline V gene has CDR1 MNHEY and CDR2 SVGAGI. Trimming left V 0 bases short and J 1 base short, with 10 bases between. The CDR3 is 15 amino acids. DNA of the CDR3: TGTGCCAGCAGTTACTCACAGACCCTATCCTACGAGCAGTACTTC. It translates to CASSYSQTLSYEQYF.

V usage is TRBV28 and J usage is TRBJ1-2; a weak D match, TRBD1 (5 bases). Germline V CDR1 and CDR2: MDHEN, SYDVKM. The CDR3 covers 12 residues. V was shortened by 4 bases and J by 8 bases, with 11 bases between the two germline ends. CDR3 protein: CASSSRDGGYTF. The CDR3 region has the DNA TGTGCCAGCAGTTCCAGGGATGGCGGCTACACCTTC.

This clone was seen a single time. The gene calls are TRBV3-1 (or the pseudogene TRBV3-2) and TRBJ2-7, with D maybe TRBD1 (6 bases). This CDR3 contains 14 residues. The germline V gene has CDR1 LGHDT and CDR2 YNNKEL (reference sequence). The V end lost 1 base, the J end lost 1 base, and 8 bases lay between the germline ends. In nucleotides, the CDR3 is TGTGCCAGCAGCCAAGGGGGGCGTTCCTACGAGCAGTACTTC. This sequence encodes CASSQGGRSYEQYF.